Each of the 30 T cell receptor beta chains below was sequenced from the same sample in a study of T-cell reconstitution after alpha-beta-depleted transplantation in children. Findings and caveats of the study: A year post-transplant, T-cell counts and diversity derived mostly from newly produced T cells.

Their antigens remain unidentified. Preparation of the TCRbeta library was carried out with unique molecular identifiers. From the PCR reads, TCRdb called clonotypes with MiXCR, one entry per CDR3 protein. The sample holds some 300,000 distinct CDR3 sequences, 7.5% to 9% seen once. Sequencing was performed on peripheral blood, taken 360 days after TCRalphabeta/CD19-depleted stem cell transplant. These receptors came from a female patient between 2 and 15 years old who had a stem cell transplant for Fanconi anemia, so the T cells may come from the graft donor.

This clonotype was seen at least ten times. CDR3 nucleotides: TGCAGTGCTAGGGGCACCGCTAACTATGGCTACACCTTC. It encodes CSARGTANYGYTF. The J gene is TRBJ1-2, the V gene TRBV20-1; no firm D call. Germline V gene data show CDR1 as DFQATT and CDR2 as SNEGSKA (reference sequence). There are 13 residues in the CDR3. V lost 3 bases, J lost 0 bases, and 8 bases lay in between.

This clonotype was picked up many times. The chain links TRBV4-3 to TRBJ1-1; D perhaps matches TRBD1 (5 bases). Germline CDR1 and CDR2: LGHNA and YSLEER. The length of the CDR3 is 15 residues. V lost 5 bases to trimming and J lost 3 bases, with 16 bases between them. The CDR3 DNA follows: TGCGCCAGCAGCTACCACACAGGAGCAGACACTGAAGCTTTCTTT. This translates into CASSYHTGADTEAFF.

This clonotype was seen more than once but under ten times. The CDR3 DNA sequence: TGTGCCAGCAGTTTACCGGGGTTCGGCGTCTATGGCTACACCTTC. Translating it yields CASSLPGFGVYGYTF. The V gene is TRBV28, the J gene TRBJ1-2; no reliable D call. Deletions cut 2 bases from V and 4 bases from J, with 14 bases between. CDR3 length: 15 amino acids. The V gene's germline CDR1 is MDHEN and CDR2 SYDVKM.

This clonotype was detected many times. V usage is TRBV3-1 and J usage is TRBJ2-1, with a possible D match to TRBD2 (6 bases). The CDR3 has 14 amino acids. Germline CDR1 is LGHDT and CDR2 is YNNKEL (reference sequence). V gave up 5 bases and J gave up 6 bases, with 14 bases separating them. CDR3 region: CASSSPTSSNEQFF. In nucleotides, the CDR3 is TGTGCCAGCAGCTCCCCGACTAGTTCCAATGAGCAGTTCTTC.

The chain is built from TRBV28 and TRBJ2-5, with TRBD1 as a possible D gene (6 bases). Trimming pared 6 bases from V and 1 base from J, leaving 12 bases between. Germline V lookup: CDR1 MDHEN, CDR2 SYDVKM. This CDR3 is built from 14 residues. The CDR3 DNA reads as TGTGCCAGCAGCAGTAACAGGGTCCAAGAGACCCAGTACTTC. Protein: CASSSNRVQETQYF. Filled out from reference TRBV28 and TRBJ2-5, the complete variable domain reads DVKVTQSSRYLVKRTGEKVFLECVQDMDHENMFWYRQDPGLGLRLIYFSYDVKMKEKGDIPEGYSVSREKKERFSLILESASTNQTSMYLCASSSNRVQETQYFGPGTRLLVL.

This clonotype was counted at least ten times. CDR3 nucleotide sequence: TGCAGCGTTGAAGATCCGGCAGGGTCCAGCGAGCAGTACTTC. This sequence encodes CSVEDPAGSSEQYF. The rearrangement joins TRBV29-1 to TRBJ2-7, with a weak D call TRBD1 (5 bases). Trimming shortened V by 0 bases and J by 6 bases, and 15 bases separated the two germline ends. The CDR3 has 14 residues. Germline CDR1 reads SQVTM; CDR2 reads ANQGSEA.

Ten or more counts support this clonotype. The V call is TRBV9, the J call TRBJ1-2; TRBD1 matches at 7 bases. Germline CDR1 reads SGDLS; CDR2 reads YYNGEE. The CDR3 has 15 residues. With 2 bases clipped from V and 0 bases from J, the junction kept 4 bases outside the gene matches. DNA of the CDR3: TGTGCCAGCAGCGTCTACAGGGGATCTAACTATGGCTACACCTTC. Translating gives CASSVYRGSNYGYTF.

This clonotype was counted between two and nine times. The rearrangement uses TRBV20-1 and TRBJ1-5, with D unclear. The V and J ends lost 5 bases and 0 bases respectively, with 11 bases between them. This CDR3 region has 14 residues. CDR1 and CDR2 (germline): DFQATT, SNEGSKA (reference sequence). The CDR3 nucleotides are TGCAGTGCTTCCAGTTTTTATAGCAATCAGCCCCAGCATTTT. This translates into CSASSFYSNQPQHF.

This clonotype was observed at least ten times. The genes are TRBV7-3 and TRBJ2-1; 7 bases line up with TRBD2. Germline CDR1 reads SGHTA; CDR2 reads FQGTGA. V dropped 5 bases and J dropped 0; count of bases not matched to a gene: 7. This CDR3 spans 16 amino acids. This CDR3 reads CASSAKRDHSYNEQFF. CDR3 coding DNA: TGTGCCAGCAGCGCAAAGCGGGACCACTCCTACAATGAGCAGTTCTTC.

V usage is TRBV7-2 and J usage is TRBJ2-6; 8 bases align to TRBD1. The germline CDR1 and CDR2 sequences are SGHTA and FQGNSA. The CDR3 covers 16 residues. V lost 5 bases and J lost 2; bases outside the gene matches: 5. Written as DNA, the CDR3 is TGTGCCAGCAGCCCGGACAGGGTTCCTGGGGCCAACGTCCTGACTTTC. It encodes CASSPDRVPGANVLTF.

This clonotype was recorded at least ten times. The rearrangement uses TRBV6-1 and TRBJ1-1; 8 positions match TRBD1. V trimming: 4 bases; J trimming: 4 bases; junction bases outside the gene matches: 5. CDR1 and CDR2 from the germline V gene are MNHNS and SASEGT. The CDR3 covers 14 residues. CDR3 in DNA: TGTGCCAGCAGTGTGGGACAGGATGGCACTGAAGCTTTCTTT. Translated: CASSVGQDGTEAFF.

The genes are TRBV4-3 and TRBJ2-5; 12 nucleotides agree with TRBD2. V lost 4 bases, J lost 5 bases, and 8 bases stayed unmatched. The length of the CDR3 is 16 residues. Germline V CDR1 and CDR2: LGHNA, YSLEER. CDR3 residues: CASSRLTSGGEETQYF. CDR3 bases: TGCGCCAGCAGCCGCTTGACTAGCGGGGGAGAGGAGACCCAGTACTTC.

This clonotype was counted many times. This chain links TRBV4-2 with TRBJ2-1; D might be TRBD2 (5 bases). Trimming removed 1 base from V and 7 bases from J, with 26 bases in between. Germline V gene lookup returns CDR1 LGHNA and CDR2 YNFKEQ. This CDR3 is 19 amino acids long. The CDR3: CASSQVSGGLGKLGNEQFF. As DNA, the CDR3 is TGTGCCAGCAGCCAAGTGTCAGGAGGTTTGGGAAAGCTAGGGAATGAGCAGTTCTTC.

V gene TRBV10-3 combines with J gene TRBJ2-7; weak D call: TRBD2 (6 bases). Looked up from germline, CDR1 is ENHRY and CDR2 is SYGVKD. V lost 10 bases and J 6 bases, leaving 16 bases between the germline ends. This CDR3 is 12 amino acids long. The CDR3, as DNA: TGTGCCACCCGGAGGGGAGGAGGCGAGCAGTACTTC. Translation: CATRRGGGEQYF.

This clonotype was counted only a few times. V gene TRBV18 combines with J gene TRBJ2-7, with 9 bases matching TRBD1. The V segment lost 6 bases and the J segment 9 bases; nucleotides outside the gene matches: 9. The germline V gene has CDR1 KGHSH and CDR2 LQKENI. The CDR3 is 13 residues long. In DNA form, the CDR3 reads TGTGCCAGCTCCCGAACTGACAGGGGGGGGCAGTACTTC. Its protein is CASSRTDRGGQYF.

This clonotype was counted at least ten times. The chain links TRBV25-1 to TRBJ2-7, with D perhaps matching TRBD1 (6 bases). The CDR3 spans 14 residues. The V gene's germline CDR1 is MGHDK and CDR2 SYGVNS. V was shortened by 3 bases and J by 0 bases, with 9 bases between the two germline ends. The chain's CDR3 is CASSEGAASYEQYF. CDR3 DNA sequence: TGTGCCAGCAGTGAGGGGGCGGCCTCCTACGAGCAGTACTTC.

The V and J genes are TRBV3-1 and TRBJ1-1, with D perhaps matching TRBD1 (5 bases). Trimming left V 3 bases short and J 5 bases short, with 13 bases between. Germline loops: CDR1 LGHDT, CDR2 YNNKEL (reference sequence). The CDR3 extends over 14 amino acids. CDR3: CASSQGRGGTEAFF. The CDR3 DNA reads TGTGCCAGCAGCCAGGGAAGGGGTGGGACTGAAGCTTTCTTT.

The chain combines TRBV3-1 with TRBJ2-1; D not certain. The CDR3 consists of 18 residues. Germline-derived CDR1 and CDR2 are LGHDT and YNNKEL (reference sequence). V lost 6 bases and J 1 base, leaving 22 bases between the germline ends. The CDR3 sequence is CASSTGLVEIKSYNEQFF. CDR3 sequence (DNA): TGTGCCAGCAGTACGGGTCTTGTGGAAATTAAGTCCTACAATGAGCAGTTCTTC.

This clonotype was seen ten or more times. V usage is TRBV5-1 and J usage is TRBJ2-5; 8 nucleotides line up with TRBD1. This CDR3 has 16 amino acids. Germline V CDR1 and CDR2: SGHRS, YFSETQ. V was pared by 4 bases and J by 3 bases, with 11 bases of the junction left unmatched. CDR3 residues: CASSPGIAQGEETQYF. In nucleotides, the CDR3 is TGCGCCAGCAGCCCGGGTATTGCACAGGGGGAAGAGACCCAGTACTTC.

The chain is built from TRBV7-3 and TRBJ2-3; tentative D call: TRBD1 (5 bases). V lost 1 base to trimming and J lost 6 bases, with 20 bases between them. This CDR3 has 17 amino acids. The germline V gene encodes CDR1 SGHTA and CDR2 FQGTGA. CDR3 sequence reads: CASSLIGAPHFPDTQYF. CDR3 DNA sequence: TGTGCCAGCAGCTTAATTGGGGCCCCCCACTTCCCGGATACGCAGTATTTT.

The rearrangement links TRBV18 to TRBJ1-5; TRBD1 might be the D (6 bases). Germline V gene sequence: CDR1 KGHSH, CDR2 LQKENI. V was shortened by 3 bases and J by 7 bases, with 10 bases between the two germline ends. The CDR3 contains 13 residues. The chain's CDR3 is CASSPEGDQPQHF. The CDR3 coding sequence is TGTGCCAGCTCACCGGAGGGGGACCAGCCCCAGCATTTT.

In this sample, this clonotype turned up many times. A junction end diverges from the germline sequence, so it may reflect a read error. The gene calls are TRBV5-1 and TRBJ2-1; weak D call: TRBD1 (6 bases). The CDR3 is 14 amino acids. In germline, CDR1 is SGHRS, CDR2 YFSETQ. CDR3 region: CASNLNVASDSPIF. The CDR3 region has the DNA TGCGCCAGCAACCTCAATGTGGCGTCGGACAGTCCGATCTTC.

This clonotype showed up many times. This chain joins TRBV2 and TRBJ1-5, with D possibly TRBD1 on 6 matching bases. There are 15 residues in the CDR3. Trimming took off 10 bases at V and 1 base at J, with 17 bases between the two ends. CDR1 is SNHLY, CDR2 FYNNEI, per germline. CDR3 in amino acids: CATREGHLSNQPQHF. DNA of the CDR3: TGTGCCACCCGGGAGGGACACTTAAGCAATCAGCCCCAGCATTTT.

In its sample, this clonotype was seen a few times. This chain connects TRBV7-2 to TRBJ2-3, with TRBD2 matching 9 bases. This CDR3 is 16 amino acids long. V was pared by 0 bases and J by 2 bases, with 3 bases of the junction left unmatched. Germline values: CDR1 SGHTA, CDR2 FQGNSA. Here the CDR3 DNA reads TGTGCCAGCAGCTTAGCCCGACTAGCGGCCACAGATACGCAGTATTTT. It yields the protein CASSLARLAATDTQYF.

This clonotype was seen at least ten times. At one of its ends the junction is not consistent with the germline gene, which may arise from a read error. This chain connects TRBV14 to TRBJ2-3; 7 nucleotides agree with TRBD2. The CDR3 runs to 16 residues. Germline V gene lookup returns CDR1 SGHDN and CDR2 FVKESK. CDR3 in amino acids: CASSLRRGDNTYTQYF. The CDR3 nucleotides read TGTGCCAGCAGCCTACGACGGGGGGATAACACATATACGCAGTATTTT.

This clonotype was observed a handful of times. The chain recombines TRBV19 with TRBJ2-1; D ambiguous. Germline CDR1 and CDR2: LNHDA and SQIVND (reference sequence). The V end was cut by 1 base, the J end by 9 bases, with 16 bases between. The CDR3 has 15 amino acids. The CDR3 region has the DNA TGTGCCAGTAGTATAGGGCCAGCCAGGTTTGGTGAGCAGTTCTTC. This encodes CASSIGPARFGEQFF.

This clonotype showed up just a few times. J is TRBJ2-1 and V is TRBV3-1; D possibly corresponds to TRBD2 (6 bases). V was pared by 0 bases and J by 13 bases, with 16 bases between. Germline values: CDR1 LGHDT, CDR2 YNNKEL (reference sequence). There are 14 residues in the CDR3. CDR3 nucleotide sequence: TGTGCCAGCAGCCAAGATATCAAGCCCGGGAGCCAGTTCTTC. This sequence encodes CASSQDIKPGSQFF.

This clonotype was found many times. CDR3 coding DNA: TGTGCCAGCAGCAGCGGGACAGGGGGTATCTACGAGCAGTACTTC. Its protein product is CASSSGTGGIYEQYF. The chain carries TRBV21-1 and TRBJ2-7; TRBD1, the D gene given by the table, was not confirmed from the DNA. TRBV21-1 is a known pseudogene. CDR3 length equals 15 residues.

The chain uses TRBV5-1 and TRBJ1-1; 8 nucleotides agree with TRBD1. The CDR3 is 15 residues long. V shed 6 bases, J shed 4 bases, and the junction held 11 bases outside the gene matches. The V gene's germline CDR1 is SGHRS and CDR2 YFSETQ. CDR3 residues: CASTMNTGGGTEAFF. CDR3 DNA sequence: TGCGCCAGCACTATGAACACAGGGGGAGGCACTGAAGCTTTCTTT.

This clonotype was counted at least ten times. The chain has TRBV7-3 and TRBJ1-6, with D hard to call. The CDR3 loop spans 15 amino acids. Germline CDR1 is SGHTA and CDR2 is FQGTGA. V was shortened by 2 bases and J by 0 bases, with 5 bases between the two germline ends. As DNA, the CDR3 is TGTGCCAGCAGCTTATGGGGCTCCTATAATTCACCCCTCCACTTT. This gives the protein CASSLWGSYNSPLHF. Based on the CDR3 plus reference TRBV7-3 and TRBJ1-6, the full variable domain is GAGVSQTPSNKVTEKGKYVELRCDPISGHTALYWYRQSLGQGPEFLIYFQGTGAADDSGLPNDRFFAVRPEGSVSTLKIQRTERGDSAVYLCASSLWGSYNSPLHFGNGTRLTVT.